Presented here are 15 T cell receptor beta chains from one specimen sequenced in a study of shared clonotypes between healthy human individuals. Clones were read by immunoSEQ multiplex PCR, and TCRdb kept only the in-frame ones, dropping some. The table includes about 1.5 million clones, 95% to 99% detected once. The source material was naive CD4+ T cells sorted from blood. Documented subset: CD45RA+ positively selected. The receptors were gathered from a man aged 25-40 years in good health.

The chain carries TRBV7-9 and TRBJ2-1; TRBD2 aligns across 10 bases. V dropped 2 bases and J dropped 1; count of bases not matched to a gene: 5. Germline V CDR1 and CDR2: SEHNR, FQNEAQ (reference sequence). This CDR3 region has 17 residues. The CDR3 DNA follows: TGTGCCAGCAGCTTACTAGCGGGAGTGTCTTCCTACAATGAGCAGTTCTTC. Translated, it gives CASSLLAGVSSYNEQFF.

The V call is TRBV15, the J call TRBJ2-5; D not certain. V lost 0 bases, J lost 4 bases, and 9 bases lay in between. The V gene's germline CDR1 is LNHNV and CDR2 YYDKDF (reference sequence). The CDR3 length is 14 residues. In DNA, the CDR3 is TGTGCCACCAGCAGAGATCCAGGCTCAGAGACCCAGTACTTC. It codes for CATSRDPGSETQYF. Using reference TRBV15 and TRBJ2-5 for the parts outside the CDR3, the full variable domain is DAMVIQNPRYQVTQFGKPVTLSCSQTLNHNVMYWYQQKSSQAPKLLFHYYDKDFNNEADTPDNFQSRRPNTSFCFLDIRSPGLGDTAMYLCATSRDPGSETQYFGPGTRLLVL.

V is TRBV27 and J is TRBJ2-7, with a possible D match to TRBD1 (6 bases). From germline, CDR1 is MNHEY and CDR2 SMNVEV (reference sequence). The CDR3 has 14 amino acids. Trimming took off 2 bases at V and 4 bases at J, with 12 bases between the two ends. CDR3 in DNA: TGTGCCAGCAGTTTAGGCAGGGACATATACGAGCAGTACTTC. As protein: CASSLGRDIYEQYF.

The chain carries TRBV30 and TRBJ1-2; 7 bases map to TRBD1. Germline trimming cut 1 base from V and 7 bases from J; bases unmatched to any gene: 3. The CDR3 totals 12 residues. CDR1 and CDR2 from the germline V gene are GTSNPN and SVGIG (reference sequence). The DNA for the CDR3 is TGTGCCTGGAGTGCGACAGGGAGTGGCTACACCTTC. Amino acid sequence: CAWSATGSGYTF.

V is TRBV7-2 and J is TRBJ2-7; tentatively, D is TRBD1 (5 bases). Germline values: CDR1 SGHTA, CDR2 FQGNSA. The CDR3 loop spans 14 amino acids. Trimming cost V 1 base and J 2 bases, with 9 bases left between them. Here the CDR3 DNA reads TGTGCCAGCAGCTTAGTAGCCAGGGCCTACGAGCAGTACTTC. It codes for CASSLVARAYEQYF.

To note about this clone: This same CDR3 is encoded by further DNA sequences in the sample. The chain is built from TRBV19 and TRBJ2-1; 9 bases are a match to TRBD2. V shed 4 bases and J 0 bases; nucleotides not matched to a gene: 1. The CDR3 has 15 amino acids. Germline CDR1 LNHDA, CDR2 SQIVND (reference sequence). The CDR3 loop is CASSSSGSSYNEQFF. CDR3 DNA: TGTGCCAGTAGTAGTAGCGGGAGCTCCTACAATGAGCAGTTCTTC.

The V call is TRBV28, the J call TRBJ1-2; D is unresolved. The CDR3 runs 12 residues. V shed 5 bases and J shed 5 bases, with 9 bases lying between them. Germline V gene lookup returns CDR1 MDHEN and CDR2 SYDVKM. The CDR3 region is CASSIPVYGYTF. In nucleotides, the CDR3 is TGTGCCAGCAGTATCCCGGTGTATGGCTACACCTTC.

V gene TRBV5-1 combines with J gene TRBJ2-1; 10 bases are shared with TRBD2. V trimming: 3 bases; J trimming: 8 bases; junction bases outside the gene matches: 14. CDR1 SGHRS and CDR2 YFSETQ come from the germline V gene. The length of the CDR3 is 17 residues. CDR3 nucleotide sequence: TGCGCCAGCAGCTCACTGAAGACGTCTAGCGGGAGTGATGAGCAGTTCTTC. Its protein product is CASSSLKTSSGSDEQFF.

The rearrangement joins TRBV19 to TRBJ1-1; D uncertain. This CDR3 has 15 amino acids. Trimming cost V 5 bases and J 3 bases, with 16 bases left between them. Germline CDR1 and CDR2: LNHDA and SQIVND (reference sequence). CDR3 amino acids: CASSFQTLLDTEAFF. DNA for the CDR3: TGTGCCAGTAGTTTCCAGACACTGCTAGACACTGAAGCTTTCTTT.

The chain joins TRBV15 to TRBJ2-1; 7 bases are shared with TRBD2. Germline V gene sequence: CDR1 LNHNV, CDR2 YYDKDF (reference sequence). There are 14 residues in the CDR3. The V segment lost 0 bases and the J segment 8 bases; nucleotides outside the gene matches: 4. CDR3 DNA: TGTGCCACCAGCAGAGATGGGGGGGAGGATGAGCAGTTCTTC. It codes for CATSRDGGEDEQFF.

This rearrangement joins TRBV7-3 to TRBJ2-1, with TRBD2 identical over 13 bases. This CDR3 has 16 amino acids. CDR1 is SGHTA and CDR2 is FQGTGA in the germline V gene. Germline trimming cut 5 bases from V and 9 bases from J; bases unmatched to any gene: 10. The CDR3 coding sequence is TGTGCCAGCAGCATAGGACTAGCGGGAGAGGTTAGTGAGCAGTTCTTC. Amino acids: CASSIGLAGEVSEQFF.

DNA for the CDR3: TGTGCCAGCAGTTTATTTAGGGGAAGACTTTACGAGCAGTACTTC. Translated, it gives CASSLFRGRLYEQYF. The chain uses TRBV27 and TRBJ2-7; weak D call: TRBD1 (5 bases). Germline V lookup: CDR1 MNHEY, CDR2 SMNVEV (reference sequence). V lost 1 base and J 4 bases, leaving 14 bases between the germline ends. This CDR3 region has 15 residues.

This chain joins TRBV18 and TRBJ2-1; 7 nucleotides match TRBD1. Trimming removed 8 bases from V and 6 bases from J; junction bases left unmatched: 7. Germline lookup yields CDR1 KGHSH and CDR2 LQKENI. CDR3 length: 13 amino acids. CDR3 DNA: TGTGCCAGCACGGACAGGATTGGCAATGAGCAGTTCTTC. This translates into CASTDRIGNEQFF. The whole variable domain, remainder taken from reference TRBV18 and TRBJ2-1, is NAGVMQNPRHLVRRRGQEARLRCSPMKGHSHVYWYRQLPEEGLKFMVYLQKENIIDESGMPKERFSAEFPKEGPSILRIQQVVRGDSAAYFCASTDRIGNEQFFGPGTRLTVL.

V and J are TRBV4-3 and TRBJ2-1, with D maybe TRBD2 (5 bases). V was clipped by 0 bases and J by 0 bases, with 12 bases between them. Looked up from germline, CDR1 is LGHNA and CDR2 is YSLEER. This CDR3 is built from 17 residues. The CDR3 protein is CASSQERASSSYNEQFF. CDR3 DNA sequence: TGCGCCAGCAGCCAAGAGCGGGCGTCTAGCTCCTACAATGAGCAGTTCTTC.

This chain connects TRBV29-1 to TRBJ1-4; D possibly corresponds to TRBD1 (6 bases). The germline gives CDR1 SQVTM, CDR2 ANQGSEA. V was clipped by 4 bases and J by 6 bases, with 18 bases between them. CDR3 length: 15 residues. CDR3 loop: CSVVGTGGPDEKLFF. CDR3 coding DNA: TGCAGCGTTGTTGGTACCGGGGGCCCGGATGAAAAACTGTTTTTT.